This T cell receptor beta chain was identified during a study of CD8+ T cells in alopecia areata. Study background: The drug, oral tofacitinib, was given to treated patients at 5 to 10 mg twice daily. Tofacitinib dosing lasted 6 to 18 months, which was then followed by 6 months off drug. Overall study results and limits: Scalp sample data also include resident alphabeta T cells from normal skin.

Isolated RNA was reverse transcribed into cDNA used as the sequencing template. Assay used: immunoSEQ multiplex PCR; TCRdb lists only in-frame clones, some missing. The table records about 270,000 clones, 60% of them present only once. Germline values: CDR1 MGHDK, CDR2 SYGVNS. V lost 5 bases, J lost 2 bases, and 12 bases lay in between. The CDR3 length is 15 residues. Regarding this clone: Its antigen is not identified.

Treatment of the sample: oral pan-JAK inhibitor, 5-10 mg twice daily. Source: CD4+ T cells sorted from blood, taken around week 53, from a patient treated with tofacitinib. This rearrangement joins TRBV25-1 to TRBJ1-4; tentatively, D is TRBD1 (5 bases). The TCR was taken from a human donor with alopecia areata. CDR3 coding DNA: TGTGCCAGCAGTACCCCGGGGGGGACTAATGAAAAACTGTTTTTT. This translates into CASSTPGGTNEKLFF.